This T cell receptor (beta chain) comes out of a study of beta chain features in type 1 diabetes. Regarding this clone: The target antigen is unknown.

The isolated RNA, all of it, was reverse transcribed, so expressed TCRB transcripts were what got sequenced. The table came from immunoSEQ multiplex PCR; TCRdb's copy has only in-frame clones and leaves some out. The sample records under 250,000 clones, more than 11% being singletons. Points from the study as a whole: The study notes PCR might favor shorter templates equally in patients and controls. The naive, central memory and Treg TCRB repertoires looked more alike in patients than they did in healthy donors. Overrepresentation of cells with high TCR expression could result from cDNA sequencing. The VDJ junctions of type 1 diabetes patients carried fewer insertions and more deletions. All four CD4+ subsets of Type 1 diabetes patients contained TCRB CDR3s that were moderately but significantly shorter.

The specimen was naive CD4+ T cells from blood. This clonotype was sampled from a man aged 30 to 39 with type 1 diabetes.

CDR3 DNA sequence: TGTGCCAGCAGCGTAGCAGCAACTAGCGGGGGGGCTAATGAGCAGTTCTTC. Its protein is CASSVAATSGGANEQFF. J is TRBJ2-1 and V is TRBV9; TRBD2 aligns across 13 bases. Per germline, CDR1 SGDLS and CDR2 YYNGEE. After removal of 0 bases from V and 7 bases from J, the junction contained 7 bases not matched to a gene. The CDR3 length is 17 residues.